The 10 T cell receptor beta chains below come from one sample, sequenced in a study of multiple sclerosis patients with progressive multifocal leukoencephalopathy. Noted time point: approximately 12 months of natalizumab therapy. Profiled with immunoSEQ multiplex PCR; TCRdb holds only in-frame clones, not every one. The repertoire holds some 27,000 clones, with around 87% as singletons. The sequences come from PBMCs, collected from a patient treated with natalizumab. The origin of the receptors is a human donor with multiple sclerosis.

The chain uses TRBV19 and TRBJ1-2; D might be TRBD1 (5 bases). V dropped 5 bases and J dropped 4 bases, with 20 bases sitting between them. Germline values: CDR1 LNHDA, CDR2 SQIVND (reference sequence). There are 16 residues in the CDR3. This chain's CDR3 is CASSPMKRDFSYGYTF. The CDR3 DNA follows: TGTGCCAGTAGTCCGATGAAGAGGGACTTTAGCTATGGCTACACCTTC.

The chain joins TRBV6-5 to TRBJ1-1; 8 positions agree with TRBD1. Germline-derived CDR1 and CDR2 are MNHEY and SVGAGI. V trimming: 2 bases; J trimming: 4 bases; junction bases outside the gene matches: 3. The CDR3 has 14 residues. CDR3 in DNA: TGTGCCAGCAGTTACCCTACAGGGGGCACTGAAGCTTTCTTT. As protein: CASSYPTGGTEAFF.

The V and J genes are TRBV5-1 and TRBJ2-1; 7 nucleotides line up with TRBD1. The V gene end was trimmed by 2 bases and the J gene end by 6 bases; junction bases not matched to a gene: 8. The CDR3 loop spans 15 amino acids. Germline CDR1 reads SGHRS; CDR2 reads YFSETQ. The CDR3, as DNA: TGCGCCAGCAGCTTACAGGGGATTGACCGCAATGAGCAGTTCTTC. Translating it yields CASSLQGIDRNEQFF.

The V call is TRBV6-5, the J call TRBJ1-1, with D perhaps matching TRBD1 (5 bases). V lost 4 bases and J lost 6, with 12 bases in between. Germline V CDR1 and CDR2: MNHEY, SVGAGI. This CDR3 is built from 13 residues. The CDR3 nucleotides read TGTGCCAGCAGTTGGGACCCGGGCGCTGAAGCTTTCTTT. Translating gives CASSWDPGAEAFF.

This clone was found once. The V call is TRBV10-3, the J call TRBJ2-6; D is perhaps TRBD1 (5 bases). The germline V gene has CDR1 ENHRY and CDR2 SYGVKD. Trimming pared 8 bases from V and 0 bases from J, leaving 17 bases between. The CDR3 totals 17 residues. The CDR3 is CAIRDSTTLSGANVLTF. CDR3 DNA sequence: TGTGCCATCCGAGACAGTACTACCCTCTCTGGGGCCAACGTCCTGACTTTC.

This clone occurred once. This chain connects TRBV4-1 to TRBJ2-7, with D maybe TRBD1 (6 bases). This CDR3 is 13 amino acids long. CDR1 and CDR2 from the germline V gene are MGHRA and YSYEKL. V shed 0 bases and J shed 3 bases, with 6 bases lying between them. DNA of the CDR3: TGCGCCAGCAGCCAAGAAGGGGGCTACGAGCAGTACTTC. Its protein is CASSQEGGYEQYF.

The chain links TRBV5-4 to TRBJ1-1, with D perhaps matching TRBD1 (6 bases). The germline CDR1 and CDR2 sequences are SGHNT and YYREEE (reference sequence). This CDR3 has 16 amino acids. V shed 1 base and J shed 1 base, with 14 bases lying between them. In nucleotides, the CDR3 is TGTGCCAGCAGCTTGCAACAGGGTATACCGAACACTGAAGCTTTCTTT. Its protein product is CASSLQQGIPNTEAFF.

The chain combines TRBV13 with TRBJ2-5, with D possibly matching TRBD1 (6 bases). With the DNA end fitting TRBJ2-7 better, the J assignment may be wrong. CDR3 size: 13 residues. CDR1 is PRHDT and CDR2 is FYEKMQ in the germline V gene (reference sequence). CDR3 DNA sequence: TGTGCCAGCAGCTTGGACAGTGACTACGAGCAGTACTTC. Protein product: CASSLDSDYEQYF.

The rearrangement joins TRBV5-4 to TRBJ2-3; possibly TRBD1 for D (6 bases). Germline CDR1 SGHNT, CDR2 YYREEE (reference sequence). The V and J ends lost 3 bases and 0 bases respectively, with 17 bases between them. This CDR3 contains 17 residues. As DNA, the CDR3 is TGTGCCAGCAGCTCCCCATTTGGGGGCACTAGCACAGATACGCAGTATTTT. Translation: CASSSPFGGTSTDTQYF.

CDR3 nucleotide sequence: TGTGCCAGCAGCTTGACCGGGACAGGGGACACCGGGGAGCTGTTTTTT. Amino acid sequence: CASSLTGTGDTGELFF. The J gene is TRBJ2-2, the V gene TRBV7-6, with 10 bases fitting TRBD1. Germline V CDR1 and CDR2: SGHVS, FNYEAQ. Unmatched junction bases numbered 4, after V lost 3 bases and J lost 3 bases. The CDR3 spans 16 residues.